The T cell receptor (beta chain) under discussion was sequenced for a study of blood T cells in healthy people across ages (dated by TCRdb to 2015 to 2017). With respect to the entire study: In model experiments, roughly one uniquely barcoded TCR beta cDNA molecule per two T cells was captured by template switching. The donors were divided into four age groups: young (average around 16 years), middle-aged (under 40), aged (about 56) and long-lived (nearly 85). The study measured age-related changes in TCR beta repertoire diversity using deep sequencing normalized with unique cDNA molecular identifiers. To avoid experimental bias, donors of different ages were distributed randomly across sequencing lanes. Two additional independent replicas of 1 million unique cDNA reads from the same blood draw were analyzed for two donors (one aged 18 to 30 and one aged 80 or older).

There are 15 amino acids in the CDR3, from cysteine to phenylalanine inclusive. The kept DNA is CDR3 alone, 45 bases in frame from the first base. Reading the germline V gene gives CDR1 SGHVS and CDR2 FQNEAQ. V is clipped by 0 bases and J by 4 bases, and the sequence between their germline boundaries is 13 bases long. A note on this clonotype: Its antigen specificity is not known. Base qualities are not provided; no much larger clone lies one nucleotide away.

Donors were approximately 42 systemically healthy Caucasian individuals from Russia aged 6 to 90 years. Each donor gave about 9.2 milliliters of peripheral blood, drawn into EDTA-treated Vacutainer tubes. Ficoll-Paque density-gradient centrifugation was used to isolate PBMCs, with at least 7 million obtained per sample. Trizol reagent was used to extract total RNA from PBMCs, with at least 5.5 micrograms per sample. The percentages of naive CD45RAhigh/CD27high T cells were determined by flow cytometry on a PBMC aliquot from every donor. General conclusions and limits of the study: A strong correlation was found between observed TCR beta diversity and the percentage of naive T cells measured by flow cytometry. Compared with the aged group, the long-lived group had more naive CD4+ T cells, fewer expanded clones and increased TCR diversity, a pattern suggesting age selection. Since profiling was done on bulk unsorted PBMCs, naive and antigen-experienced compartments could not be conclusively compared. Observed TCR beta diversity per million T cells fell roughly linearly with age, and a significant reduction was already apparent by age about 38. The CMV infection status of donors was not known, potentially confounding age-related changes in expanded clonotypes. Estimates of total diversity based on one million sequenced T cells were regarded as lower bounds and as underestimates.

The library came from 5' RACE. The reads were generated on an Illumina HiSeq 2500. The second PCR ran for roughly 7 to 12 cycles and used a J-beta primer mix along with a sample-barcoded 5' primer. A unique molecular identifier was introduced onto each TCR beta cDNA molecule by a template-switch 5' adaptor carrying 12 random nucleotides. Each sample yielded at least 2.5 million CDR3-containing paired-end reads. First-strand cDNA synthesis was performed from all RNA using the Mint cDNA synthesis kit, with priming by a TRBC-specific oligonucleotide. All cDNA was treated with uracil-DNA glycosylase and then went through a first 18-cycle PCR with the universal primers M1SS and BC2_uni_R. In the original analysis: Normalization of each sample was performed by random selection of 1 million high-quality reads, each carrying a distinct molecular identifier. Reads with shared molecular identifiers were discarded instead of being binned into consensus sequences. MiTCR, run with a Q25 quality threshold and the strictest error-elimination algorithm, handled CDR3 identification, clonotype clustering and error correction. Lower-bound total TCR beta diversity was estimated with a nonparametric unseen species model using Euler transformation. The raw public reads went through TCRdb reprocessing: fastp at Q25, MiXCR clone calling, in-frame beta chains kept. Every CDR3 protein is listed once, alongside the most common genes and DNA of its rows. The V and J calls, along with clone size, are taken from TCRdb and not from the paper's own processing. The sample has about 1.6 million distinct CDR3 sequences on record, 34% of them singletons. Around 11% of the sample is in the top ten clones.

Sequenced material: blood. The receptor chain draws on TRBV7-8 and TRBJ2-7; the D gene assignment is ambiguous. The source of this sequence is a woman in her 30s in good health. CDR3 loop: CASSLALFQKYEQYF. The nucleotide sequence is TGTGCCAGCAGCTTAGCGCTCTTCCAAAAGTACGAGCAGTACTTC.